What follows are 3 T cell receptor beta chains derived from one specimen sequenced in a study of blood T cell repertoires in COVID-19. Clones were sequenced by immunoSEQ multiplex PCR, and TCRdb holds only the in-frame ones, with some missing. The sample contains about 120,000 clones, roughly 80% of which appear only once. Sequences were obtained from peripheral blood. These receptors all stem from a human donor in a cohort sampled during active COVID-19.

The V call is TRBV5-8, the J call TRBJ1-1; D may be TRBD1 (6 bases). From germline, CDR1 is SGHTS and CDR2 YDEGEE. This CDR3 has 13 residues. V was cut by 4 bases and J by 2 bases, with 9 bases left in between. DNA of the CDR3: TGTGCCAGCAGCGTGGACAGTAACACTGAAGCTTTCTTT. Its translation is CASSVDSNTEAFF. Full variable domain (missing parts from reference TRBV5-8 and TRBJ1-1): EAGVTQSPTHLIKTRGQQATLRCSPISGHTSVYWYQQALGLGLQFLLWYDEGEERNRGNFPPRFSGRQFPNYSSELNVNALELEDSALYLCASSVDSNTEAFFGQGTRLTVV.

The sample holds a few counts of this clone. The chain has TRBV4-3 and TRBJ1-4; 7 bases fit TRBD1. With 1 base clipped from V and 4 bases from J, the junction kept 0 bases outside the gene matches. Germline assignment: CDR1 LGHNA and CDR2 YSLEER. The CDR3 covers 14 residues. The CDR3 DNA reads as TGCGCCAGCAGCCAAGGACAGGGTAATGAAAAACTGTTTTTT. Protein sequence: CASSQGQGNEKLFF.

The chain is built from TRBV6-5 and TRBJ1-5; D is possibly TRBD1 (5 bases). The CDR3 totals 13 residues. The germline V gene has CDR1 MNHEY and CDR2 SVGAGI. Between the trimmed V and J ends, which lost 7 bases and 3 bases, there was a span of 10 bases. CDR3 DNA: TGTGCCAGCACCCTGGGGCTCAATCAGCCCCAGCATTTT. It translates to CASTLGLNQPQHF.